This entry concerns a single T cell receptor beta chain. Its matching antigen is unknown. This sample is part of a study of blood T cells in healthy people across ages. Looked up from germline, CDR1 is SGHVS and CDR2 is FQNEAQ. V shed 7 bases and J shed 4 bases, with 23 bases lying between them. This CDR3 has 17 residues. PCR was performed a second time for roughly 7 to 11 cycles using a sample-barcoded 5' primer and a J-beta primer mix. A 12-random-nucleotide template-switch adaptor tagged each cDNA molecule. From the 5' RACE reads, TCRdb called clonotypes with MiXCR, one entry per CDR3 protein. The top ten clones hold roughly 24% of a sample with 1.5 million to 2 million distinct CDR3 sequences, 35% to 50% of them seen once. Each donor gave approximately 9.7 milliliters of peripheral blood. Overall study findings and caveats: It was held that the diversity estimates obtained from one million T cells were underestimates.

Sequenced input: blood. This receptor was identified in a human donor in good health. This rearrangement joins TRBV7-8 to TRBJ2-1; D is undetermined. CDR3 sequence (DNA): TGTGCCAGCACCTTTAGAGGTAGGCCCGGCCCATACAATGAGCAGTTCTTC. This encodes CASTFRGRPGPYNEQFF.